This T cell receptor beta chain was captured in a study of blood T cell repertoires in COVID-19. Original processing notes: Scientists estimated how many nucleated cells there were by amplifying reference gene primers. Produced via immunoSEQ multiplex PCR; TCRdb's table is partial and in-frame only. Clonal size and the V and J genes are those of that table, whereas D and trimming came from the DNA. This table has about 72,000 clones, roughly 86% appearing once. The sequenced sample was peripheral blood. The source of this sequence is a man in his forties or fifties with acute or convalescent COVID-19.

CDR3 coding DNA: TGTGCCAGCAGTGCCCAATGGAAACAGGGTCCCTATGGCTACACCTTC. Amino acid sequence: CASSAQWKQGPYGYTF. The gene calls are TRBV6-1 and TRBJ1-2; TRBD1 is a possible D gene (6 bases). Between the trimmed V and J ends, which lost 4 bases and 4 bases, there was a span of 19 bases. CDR3 length: 16 residues. CDR1 MNHNS and CDR2 SASEGT come from the germline V gene.